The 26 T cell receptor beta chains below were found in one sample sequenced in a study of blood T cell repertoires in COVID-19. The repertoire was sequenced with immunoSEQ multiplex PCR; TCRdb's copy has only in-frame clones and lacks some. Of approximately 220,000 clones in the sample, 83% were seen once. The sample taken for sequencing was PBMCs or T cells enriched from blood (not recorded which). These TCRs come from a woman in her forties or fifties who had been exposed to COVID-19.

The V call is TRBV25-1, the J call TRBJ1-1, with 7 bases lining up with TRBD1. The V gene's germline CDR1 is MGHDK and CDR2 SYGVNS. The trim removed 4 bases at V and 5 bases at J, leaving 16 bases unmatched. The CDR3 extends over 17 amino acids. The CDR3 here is CASSVSGGSDGRTEAFF. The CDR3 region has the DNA TGTGCCAGCAGTGTATCAGGGGGATCAGATGGTCGTACTGAAGCTTTCTTT. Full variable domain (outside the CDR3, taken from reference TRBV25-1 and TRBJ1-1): EADIYQTPRYLVIGTGKKITLECSQTMGHDKMYWYQQDPGMELHLIHYSYGVNSTEKGDLSSESTVSRIRTEHFPLTLESARPSHTSQYLCASSVSGGSDGRTEAFFGQGTRLTVV.

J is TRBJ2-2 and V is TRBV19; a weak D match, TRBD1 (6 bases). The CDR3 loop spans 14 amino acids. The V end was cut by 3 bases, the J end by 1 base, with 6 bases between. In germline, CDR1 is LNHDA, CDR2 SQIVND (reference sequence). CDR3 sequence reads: CASSMGQNTGELFF. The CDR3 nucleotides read TGTGCCAGTAGTATGGGACAGAACACCGGGGAGCTGTTTTTT.

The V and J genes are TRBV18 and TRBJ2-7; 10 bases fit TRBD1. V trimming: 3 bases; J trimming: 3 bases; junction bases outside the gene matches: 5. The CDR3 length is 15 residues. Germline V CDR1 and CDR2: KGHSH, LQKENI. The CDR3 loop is CASSPGQGLFYEQYF. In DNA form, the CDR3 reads TGTGCCAGCTCACCGGGACAGGGGTTGTTCTACGAGCAGTACTTC. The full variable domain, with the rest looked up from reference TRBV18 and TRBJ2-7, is NAGVMQNPRHLVRRRGQEARLRCSPMKGHSHVYWYRQLPEEGLKFMVYLQKENIIDESGMPKERFSAEFPKEGPSILRIQQVVRGDSAAYFCASSPGQGLFYEQYFGPGTRLTVT.

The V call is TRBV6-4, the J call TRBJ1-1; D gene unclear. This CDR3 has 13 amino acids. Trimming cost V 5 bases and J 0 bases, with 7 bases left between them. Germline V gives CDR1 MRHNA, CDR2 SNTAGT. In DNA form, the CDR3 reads TGTGCCAGCAGTCGGGAGATGAACACTGAAGCTTTCTTT. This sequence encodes CASSREMNTEAFF.

The CDR3 DNA follows: TGTGCCAGCAGTTCGGGACAGTATAGCAATCAGCCCCAGCATTTT. Its translation: CASSSGQYSNQPQHF. V gene TRBV28 combines with J gene TRBJ1-5; 7 nucleotides line up with TRBD1. Germline CDR1 and CDR2: MDHEN and SYDVKM. The CDR3 runs to 15 residues. The V gene end was trimmed by 4 bases and the J gene end by 0 bases; junction bases not matched to a gene: 3.

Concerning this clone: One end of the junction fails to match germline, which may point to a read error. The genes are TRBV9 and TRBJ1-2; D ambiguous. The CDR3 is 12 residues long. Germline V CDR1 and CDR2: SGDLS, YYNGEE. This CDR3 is CASSRTNNGYTF. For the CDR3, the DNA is TGTGCCAGCAGTAGGACTAACAATGGCTACACCTTC.

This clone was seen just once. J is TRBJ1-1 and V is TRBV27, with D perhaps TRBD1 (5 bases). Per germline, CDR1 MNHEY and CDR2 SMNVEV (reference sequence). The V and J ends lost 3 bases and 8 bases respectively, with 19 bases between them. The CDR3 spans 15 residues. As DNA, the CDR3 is TGTGCCAGCAGTTTTCTTTTTGCAGGCCAGGGCGAAGCTTTCTTT. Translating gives CASSFLFAGQGEAFF.

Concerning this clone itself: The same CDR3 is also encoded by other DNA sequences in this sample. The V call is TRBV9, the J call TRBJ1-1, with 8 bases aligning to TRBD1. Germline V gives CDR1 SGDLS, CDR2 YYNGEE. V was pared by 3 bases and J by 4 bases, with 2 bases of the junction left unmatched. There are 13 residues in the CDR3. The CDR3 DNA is TGTGCCAGCAGCGGAGGGACAGGCACTGAAGCTTTCTTT. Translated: CASSGGTGTEAFF.

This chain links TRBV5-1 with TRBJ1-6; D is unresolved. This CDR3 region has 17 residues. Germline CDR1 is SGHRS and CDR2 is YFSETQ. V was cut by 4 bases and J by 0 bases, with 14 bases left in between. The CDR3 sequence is CASSLSQMSSYNSPLHF. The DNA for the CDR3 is TGCGCCAGCAGCCTCTCACAGATGAGCTCCTATAATTCACCCCTCCACTTT.

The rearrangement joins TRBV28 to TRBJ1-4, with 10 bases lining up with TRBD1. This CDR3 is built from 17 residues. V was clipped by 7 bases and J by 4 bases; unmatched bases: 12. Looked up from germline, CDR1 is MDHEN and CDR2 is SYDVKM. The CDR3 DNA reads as TGTGCCAGCAATGCCGGGACAGGGGCCCTCCATAATGAAAAACTGTTTTTT. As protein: CASNAGTGALHNEKLFF.

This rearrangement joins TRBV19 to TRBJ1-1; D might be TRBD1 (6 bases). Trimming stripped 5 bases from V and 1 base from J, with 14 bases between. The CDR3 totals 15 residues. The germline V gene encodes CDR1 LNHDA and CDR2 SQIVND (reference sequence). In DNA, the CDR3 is TGTGCCAGTAGTCCCGGGGGGGCTCCGAACACTGAAGCTTTCTTT. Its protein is CASSPGGAPNTEAFF.

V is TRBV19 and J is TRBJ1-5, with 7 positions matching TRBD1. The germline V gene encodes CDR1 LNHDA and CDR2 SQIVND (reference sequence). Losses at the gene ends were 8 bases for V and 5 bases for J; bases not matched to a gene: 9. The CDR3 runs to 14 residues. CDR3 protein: CASGSGTAYQPQHF. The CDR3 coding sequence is TGTGCCAGTGGCTCTGGGACAGCTTATCAGCCCCAGCATTTT.

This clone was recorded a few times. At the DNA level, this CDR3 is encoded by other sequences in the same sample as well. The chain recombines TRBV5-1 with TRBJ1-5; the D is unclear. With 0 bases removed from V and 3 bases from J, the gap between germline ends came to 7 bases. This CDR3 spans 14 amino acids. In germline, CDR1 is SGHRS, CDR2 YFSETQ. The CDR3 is CASSLGGFNQPQHF. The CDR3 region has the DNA TGCGCCAGCAGCTTGGGCGGTTTCAATCAGCCCCAGCATTTT. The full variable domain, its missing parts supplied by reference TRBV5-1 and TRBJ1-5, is KAGVTQTPRYLIKTRGQQVTLSCSPISGHRSVSWYQQTPGQGLQFLFEYFSETQRNKGNFPGRFSGRQFSNSRSEMNVSTLELGDSALYLCASSLGGFNQPQHFGDGTRLSIL.

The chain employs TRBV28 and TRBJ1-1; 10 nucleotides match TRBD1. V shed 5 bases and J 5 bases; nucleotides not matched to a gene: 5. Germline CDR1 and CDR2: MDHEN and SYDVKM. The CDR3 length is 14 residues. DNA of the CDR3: TGTGCCAGCAGTAGACAGGGGGCAAGGACTGAAGCTTTCTTT. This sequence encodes CASSRQGARTEAFF. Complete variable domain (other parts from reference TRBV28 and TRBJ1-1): DVKVTQSSRYLVKRTGEKVFLECVQDMDHENMFWYRQDPGLGLRLIYFSYDVKMKEKGDIPEGYSVSREKKERFSLILESASTNQTSMYLCASSRQGARTEAFFGQGTRLTVV.

CDR3 bases: TGCGCCAGCAGCTCGTTACAGGGGGCCTACGAGCAGTACTTC. It is translated as CASSSLQGAYEQYF. The chain uses TRBV5-1 and TRBJ2-7; 8 positions agree with TRBD1. This CDR3 contains 14 residues. Germline loops: CDR1 SGHRS, CDR2 YFSETQ. V lost 3 bases and J lost 2; bases outside the gene matches: 4.

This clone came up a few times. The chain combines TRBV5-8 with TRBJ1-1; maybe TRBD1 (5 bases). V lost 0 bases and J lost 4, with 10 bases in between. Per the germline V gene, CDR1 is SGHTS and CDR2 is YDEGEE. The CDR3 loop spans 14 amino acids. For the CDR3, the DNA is TGTGCCAGCAGCTTGGCAGGGCGCGGCACTGAAGCTTTCTTT. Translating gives CASSLAGRGTEAFF.

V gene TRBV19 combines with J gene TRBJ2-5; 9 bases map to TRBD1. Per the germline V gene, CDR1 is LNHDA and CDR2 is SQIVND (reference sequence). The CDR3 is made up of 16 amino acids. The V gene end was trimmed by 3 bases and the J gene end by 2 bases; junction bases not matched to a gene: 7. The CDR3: CASSILPGQGQETQYF. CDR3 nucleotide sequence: TGTGCCAGTAGTATTCTACCGGGACAGGGACAAGAGACCCAGTACTTC.

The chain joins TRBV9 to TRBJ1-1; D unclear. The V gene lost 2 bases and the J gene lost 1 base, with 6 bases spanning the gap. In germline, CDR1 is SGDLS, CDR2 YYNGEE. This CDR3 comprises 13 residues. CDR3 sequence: CASSVRSNTEAFF. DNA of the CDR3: TGTGCCAGCAGCGTGAGGTCGAACACTGAAGCTTTCTTT.

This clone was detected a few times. CDR3 nucleotides: TGTGCCAGCAGCCAAAGTCTCGGAGTCTCGAGCAGACGGGCCCAGTACTTC. Residues: CASSQSLGVSSRRAQYF. This chain uses TRBV14 with TRBJ2-5; D not certain. The CDR3 contains 17 residues. V was shortened by 2 bases and J by 9 bases, with 25 bases between the two germline ends. Germline values: CDR1 SGHDN, CDR2 FVKESK. Full variable domain (missing parts from reference TRBV14 and TRBJ2-5): EAGVTQFPSHSVIEKGQTVTLRCDPISGHDNLYWYRRVMGKEIKFLLHFVKESKQDESGMPNNRFLAERTGGTYSTLKVQPAELEDSGVYFCASSQSLGVSSRRAQYFGPGTRLLVL.

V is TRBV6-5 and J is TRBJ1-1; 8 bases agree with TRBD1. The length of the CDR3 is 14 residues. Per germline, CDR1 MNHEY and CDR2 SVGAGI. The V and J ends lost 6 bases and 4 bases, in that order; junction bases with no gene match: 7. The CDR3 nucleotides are TGTGCCAGCAGAGGGACAGGAGGTTTCACTGAAGCTTTCTTT. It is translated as CASRGTGGFTEAFF.

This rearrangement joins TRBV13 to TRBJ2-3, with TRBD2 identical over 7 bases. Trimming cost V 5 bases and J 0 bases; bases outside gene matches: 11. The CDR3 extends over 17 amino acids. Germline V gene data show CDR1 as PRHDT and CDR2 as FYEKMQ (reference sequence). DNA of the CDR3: TGTGCCAGCAGCATCCGTGGATGGGGGGGTAGCACAGATACGCAGTATTTT. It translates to CASSIRGWGGSTDTQYF. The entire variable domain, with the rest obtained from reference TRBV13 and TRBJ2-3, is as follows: AAGVIQSPRHLIKEKRETATLKCYPIPRHDTVYWYQQGPGQDPQFLISFYEKMQSDKGSIPDRFSAQQFSDYHSELNMSSLELGDSALYFCASSIRGWGGSTDTQYFGPGTRLTVL.

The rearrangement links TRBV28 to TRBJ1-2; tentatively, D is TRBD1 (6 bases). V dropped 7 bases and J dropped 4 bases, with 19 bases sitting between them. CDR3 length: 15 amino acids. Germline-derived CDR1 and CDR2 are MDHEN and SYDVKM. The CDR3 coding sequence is TGTGCCAGCACGCCTGCGGGGGCGCGGTCCTATGGCTACACCTTC. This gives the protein CASTPAGARSYGYTF.

The CDR3 spells CASSRQGPATNEKLFF. In DNA, the CDR3 is TGTGCCAGCAGCCGACAGGGGCCTGCAACTAATGAAAAACTGTTTTTT. The chain links TRBV28 to TRBJ1-4; 8 nucleotides match TRBD1. The CDR3 is made up of 16 amino acids. CDR1 is MDHEN, CDR2 SYDVKM, per germline. V lost 6 bases and J lost 0; bases outside the gene matches: 6.

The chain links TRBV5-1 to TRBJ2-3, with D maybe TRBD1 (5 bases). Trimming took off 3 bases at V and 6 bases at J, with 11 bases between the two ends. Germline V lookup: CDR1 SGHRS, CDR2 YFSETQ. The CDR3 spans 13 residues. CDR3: CASSWRQSDTQYF. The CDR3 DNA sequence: TGCGCCAGCAGCTGGAGACAGTCGGATACGCAGTATTTT.

The CDR3 spells CASSFWPTGELFF. The CDR3 DNA is TGTGCCAGCAGTTTTTGGCCCACCGGGGAGCTGTTTTTT. The chain combines TRBV7-2 with TRBJ2-2; D is ambiguous. Per germline, CDR1 SGHTA and CDR2 FQGNSA. V lost 6 bases and J lost 4, with 9 bases in between. This CDR3 is 13 amino acids long.

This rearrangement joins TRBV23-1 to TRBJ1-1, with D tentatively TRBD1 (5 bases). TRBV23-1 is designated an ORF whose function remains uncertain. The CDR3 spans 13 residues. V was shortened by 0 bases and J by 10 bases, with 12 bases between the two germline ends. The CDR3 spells CASSQSPGRGAFF. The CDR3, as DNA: TGCGCCAGCAGTCAATCGCCGGGGAGGGGAGCTTTCTTT.